This T cell receptor beta chain originates from a study of shared clonotypes between healthy human individuals. Turning to the study itself: In total, the donors were two women and three men aged 18 to 49.

This clone came up a few times. The same CDR3 can be traced to other DNA sequences in this sample. Deletions cut 3 bases from V and 5 bases from J, with 10 bases between. Germline CDR1 SGHAT, CDR2 FQNNGV. This CDR3 region has 13 residues. An assay was performed, and its level was deep. Per the authors' pipeline: Junction-only immunoSEQ data arrived without quality scores, meaning filtering differed. Sequencing was performed with immunoSEQ multiplex PCR; in TCRdb, only in-frame clones are kept and a portion is missing. D and trimming were read from the DNA, whereas the V and J calls and clone size are those reported in that table. The sample has about 520,000 clones; over 75% are singletons.

The receptor was isolated from a woman between 35 and 50 years old in good health. Some clones in this sample may be carry-over from other donors' samples. The V gene is TRBV11-2, the J gene TRBJ2-5, with D uncertain. Sequencing input: PBMCs. The CDR3 DNA reads as TGTGCCAGCAGCTTCGGGTTCCGGGAGACCCAGTACTTC. Protein sequence: CASSFGFRETQYF. Full variable domain (rest looked up from reference TRBV11-2 and TRBJ2-5): EAGVAQSPRYKIIEKRQSVAFWCNPISGHATLYWYQQILGQGPKLLIQFQNNGVVDDSQLPKDRFSAERLKGVDSTLKIQPAKLEDSAVYLCASSFGFRETQYFGPGTRLLVL.